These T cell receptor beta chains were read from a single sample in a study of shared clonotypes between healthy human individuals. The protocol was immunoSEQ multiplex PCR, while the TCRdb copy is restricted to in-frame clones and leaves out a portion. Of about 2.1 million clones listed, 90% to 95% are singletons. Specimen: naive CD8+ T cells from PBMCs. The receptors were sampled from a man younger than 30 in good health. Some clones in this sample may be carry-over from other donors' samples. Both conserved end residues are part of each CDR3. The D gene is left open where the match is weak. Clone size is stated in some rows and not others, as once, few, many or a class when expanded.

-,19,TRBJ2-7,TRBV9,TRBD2,CASSEGLAGRYIDSYEQYF,TGTGCCAGCAGCGAGGGACTAGCGGGACGCTACATTGACTCCTACGAGCAGTACTTC
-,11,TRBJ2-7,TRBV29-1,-,CTVNVGYEQYF,TGCACTGTAAATGTGGGCTACGAGCAGTACTTC
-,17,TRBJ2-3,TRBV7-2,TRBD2,CASSRLPGTRGLDTQYF,TGTGCCAGCAGTCGCCTACCCGGGACTAGGGGGTTAGATACGCAGTATTTT
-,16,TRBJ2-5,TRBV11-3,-,CASSFRGPASQETQYF,TGTGCCAGCAGCTTTCGGGGGCCAGCCTCCCAAGAGACCCAGTACTTC
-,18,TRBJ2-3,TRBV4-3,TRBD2,CASSQFFPSGGNTDTQYF,TGCGCCAGCAGCCAATTCTTCCCTAGCGGGGGGAACACAGATACGCAGTATTTT
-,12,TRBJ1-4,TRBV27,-,CASSLWGEKLFF,TGTGCCAGCAGTTTATGGGGTGAAAAACTGTTTTTT
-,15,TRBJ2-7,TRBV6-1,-,CASLPEDTPTYEQYF,TGTGCCAGCCTCCCAGAGGATACGCCGACCTACGAGCAGTACTTC
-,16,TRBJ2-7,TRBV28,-,CASSPPPPSSPYEQYF,TGTGCCAGCAGTCCCCCACCCCCATCCAGCCCCTACGAGCAGTACTTC
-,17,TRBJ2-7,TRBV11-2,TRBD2,CASSLVGGVSPPYEQYF,TGTGCCAGCAGCTTAGTGGGGGGGGTCAGCCCTCCCTACGAGCAGTACTTC
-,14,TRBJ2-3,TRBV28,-,CASSLSAPTDTQYF,TGTGCCAGCAGTTTAAGTGCCCCCACAGATACGCAGTATTTT
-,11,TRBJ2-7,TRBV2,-,CASSVTYEQYF,TGTGCCAGCAGCGTTACCTACGAGCAGTACTTC
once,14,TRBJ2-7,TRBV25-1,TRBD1,CASRMGQGSYEQYF,TGTGCCAGCAGGATGGGACAGGGTTCCTACGAGCAGTACTTC
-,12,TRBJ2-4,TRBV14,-,CASSQAGNIQYF,TGTGCCAGCAGCCAAGCTGGAAACATTCAGTACTTC
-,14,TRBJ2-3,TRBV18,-,CASSPPDRTDTQYF,TGTGCCAGCTCACCACCCGATCGCACAGATACGCAGTATTTT
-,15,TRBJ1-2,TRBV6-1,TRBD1,CASTGGWGPNYGYTF,TGTGCCAGTACAGGGGGTTGGGGCCCTAACTATGGCTACACCTTC
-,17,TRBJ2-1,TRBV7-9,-,CASSLFSAGTSYNEQFF,TGTGCCAGCAGCCTCTTTTCGGCGGGTACGTCCTACAATGAGCAGTTCTTC
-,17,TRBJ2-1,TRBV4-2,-,CASSQEGGPNGLHEQFF,TGTGCCAGCAGCCAAGAAGGTGGCCCCAACGGCCTCCATGAGCAGTTCTTC
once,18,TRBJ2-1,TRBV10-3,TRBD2,CAISSGLAGNLTYNEQFF,TGTGCCATCAGTTCGGGACTAGCGGGAAACCTTACCTACAATGAGCAGTTCTTC
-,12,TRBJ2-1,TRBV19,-,CASSTGGREQFF,TGTGCCAGTAGTACTGGGGGGCGTGAGCAGTTCTTC
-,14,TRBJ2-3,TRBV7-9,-,CASSGQPVVDTQYF,TGTGCCAGCAGCGGCCAGCCGGTGGTAGATACGCAGTATTTT
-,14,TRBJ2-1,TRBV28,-,CASSLRGAYNEQFF,TGTGCCAGCAGTTTAAGGGGCGCATACAATGAGCAGTTCTTC
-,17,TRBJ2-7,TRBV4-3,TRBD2,CASSQDLTTSGSYEQYF,TGCGCCAGCAGCCAAGATTTGACGACTAGCGGGAGTTACGAGCAGTACTTC
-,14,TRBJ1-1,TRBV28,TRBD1,CASSHPGTGEEAFF,TGTGCCAGCAGTCATCCTGGGACAGGGGAGGAAGCTTTCTTT
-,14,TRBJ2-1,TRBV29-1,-,CSVPTGALDNEQFF,TGCAGCGTTCCCACGGGAGCGTTGGACAATGAGCAGTTCTTC
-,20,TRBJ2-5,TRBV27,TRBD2,CASSPGLSGTSEIPTETQYF,TGTGCCAGCAGTCCCGGCCTCTCCGGGACTAGCGAGATTCCGACGGAGACCCAGTACTTC
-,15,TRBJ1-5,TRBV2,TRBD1,CASSPRDRDNQPQHF,TGTGCCAGCAGCCCCCGGGACAGGGACAATCAGCCCCAGCATTTT
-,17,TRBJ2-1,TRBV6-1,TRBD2,CASSEKRGSGGYNEQFF,TGTGCCAGCAGTGAAAAAAGGGGTAGCGGGGGGTACAATGAGCAGTTCTTC
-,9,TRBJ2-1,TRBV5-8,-,CASSLIEFF,TGTGCCAGCAGCTTGATTGAGTTCTTC
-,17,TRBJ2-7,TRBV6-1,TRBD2,CASSENGLAGVVYEQYF,TGTGCCAGCAGTGAAAATGGGCTAGCGGGAGTGGTCTACGAGCAGTACTTC
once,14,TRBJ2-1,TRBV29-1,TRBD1,CSVGGTGVYNEQFF,TGCAGCGTTGGAGGGACAGGAGTTTACAATGAGCAGTTCTTC
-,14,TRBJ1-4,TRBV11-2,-,CASSLVAADEKLFF,TGTGCCAGCAGCTTAGTGGCAGCCGATGAAAAACTGTTTTTT
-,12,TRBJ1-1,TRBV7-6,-,CASSPRGMEAFF,TGTGCCAGCAGCCCGCGAGGGATGGAAGCTTTCTTT
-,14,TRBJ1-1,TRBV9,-,CASSVARGGTEAFF,TGTGCCAGCAGCGTAGCTCGTGGGGGCACTGAAGCTTTCTTT
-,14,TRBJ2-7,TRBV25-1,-,CASSGLPRGYEQYF,TGTGCCAGCAGTGGACTCCCGAGGGGTTACGAGCAGTACTTC
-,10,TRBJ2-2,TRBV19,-,CASRAGELFF,TGTGCCAGTCGGGCCGGGGAGCTGTTTTTT
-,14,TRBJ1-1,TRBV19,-,CASRAPRGNTEAFF,TGTGCCAGTAGGGCCCCAAGGGGTAACACTGAAGCTTTCTTT
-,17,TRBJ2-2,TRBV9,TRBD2,CASSGPGLAENTGELFF,TGTGCCAGCAGCGGGCCGGGACTAGCGGAGAACACCGGGGAGCTGTTTTTT
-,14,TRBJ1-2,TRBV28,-,CASSLPRELDGYTF,TGTGCCAGCAGTTTACCCAGGGAGTTGGATGGCTACACCTTC
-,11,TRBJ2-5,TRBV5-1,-,CASSSLETQYF,TGCGCCAGCAGCTCCCTAGAGACCCAGTACTTC
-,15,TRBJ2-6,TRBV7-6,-,CASSLVGPGANVLTF,TGTGCCAGCAGCTTAGTGGGCCCTGGGGCCAACGTCCTGACTTTC
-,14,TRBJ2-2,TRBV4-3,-,CASSQGQFTGELFF,TGCGCCAGCAGCCAAGGACAGTTCACCGGGGAGCTGTTTTTT
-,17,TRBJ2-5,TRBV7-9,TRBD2,CASSSDIAGPKVGTQYF,TGTGCCAGCAGCTCCGATATAGCGGGCCCCAAGGTGGGGACCCAGTACTTC
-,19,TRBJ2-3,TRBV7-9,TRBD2,CASTLLGLAGGPGTDTQYF,TGTGCCAGCACCTTATTGGGGCTAGCGGGAGGTCCTGGGACAGATACGCAGTATTTT
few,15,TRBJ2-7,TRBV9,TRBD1,CASSVGGTGYYEQYF,TGTGCCAGCAGCGTAGGAGGGACAGGGTACTACGAGCAGTACTTC
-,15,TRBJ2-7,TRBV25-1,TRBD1,CASTKSGQGAYEQYF,TGTGCCAGCACCAAGAGCGGACAGGGGGCCTACGAGCAGTACTTC
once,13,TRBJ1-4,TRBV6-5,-,CASSREFGEKLFF,TGTGCCAGCAGTCGGGAATTCGGTGAAAAACTGTTTTTT
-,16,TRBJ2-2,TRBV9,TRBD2,CASSSSGREVTGELFF,TGTGCCAGCAGCTCCAGTGGGCGGGAGGTGACCGGGGAGCTGTTTTTT
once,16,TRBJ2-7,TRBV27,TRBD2,CASSLSGGTRVNEQYF,TGTGCCAGCAGTCTGTCGGGGGGGACACGGGTCAACGAGCAGTACTTC
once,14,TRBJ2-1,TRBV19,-,CASSWGLSYNEQFF,TGTGCCAGTAGTTGGGGTTTGTCCTACAATGAGCAGTTCTTC
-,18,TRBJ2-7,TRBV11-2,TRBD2,CASSSRDLLAGESREQYF,TGTGCCAGCAGCTCCAGGGACCTACTAGCGGGAGAGTCTCGCGAGCAGTACTTC
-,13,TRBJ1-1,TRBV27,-,CASSLSVITEAFF,TGTGCCAGCAGTTTGAGTGTCATCACTGAAGCTTTCTTT
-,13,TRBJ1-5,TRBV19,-,CASTGSVNQPQHF,TGTGCCAGTACCGGAAGTGTCAATCAGCCCCAGCATTTT
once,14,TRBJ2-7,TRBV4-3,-,CASSQDSSTYEQYF,TGCGCCAGCAGCCAAGATAGCTCGACCTACGAGCAGTACTTC
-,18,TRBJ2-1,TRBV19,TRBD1,CASSIGLVGDRAVNEQFF,TGTGCCAGTAGTATAGGTCTCGTTGGGGACAGGGCAGTCAATGAGCAGTTCTTC
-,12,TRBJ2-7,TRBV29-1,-,CSVDTGYYEQYF,TGCAGCGTTGACACAGGCTACTACGAGCAGTACTTC